Listed below are T cell receptor beta chains from one sample, sequenced in a study of blood T cells in healthy people across ages. From the 5' RACE reads, TCRdb called clonotypes with MiXCR, one entry per CDR3 protein. The table includes some 1.8 million distinct CDR3 sequences, about two fifths detected once. What was sequenced was blood. Every receptor here comes from a human donor in good health. The CDR3 runs from the conserved cysteine through the conserved F or W. A D gene is named only where the DNA matches it firmly. The size of a clone is reported for some rows only, either as once, few or many, or as a class for expanded clones.

TGTGCCAGCAGTCCGCTAGGGGGACAGAGGATCAATACGCAGTATTTT	CASSPLGGQRINTQYF	few	TRBV6-2/TRBV6-3	TRBJ2-3	16	TRBD1
TGTGCCACCAGCAGAGATATCGGTTACGAGCAGTACTTC	CATSRDIGYEQYF	NA	TRBV15	TRBJ2-7	13	NA
TGTGCCAGCAGTGATATCAGGGGATCTTACGAGCAGTACTTC	CASSDIRGSYEQYF	NA	TRBV2	TRBJ2-7	14	NA
TGTGCCAGCAGCTCCGGACAGATTGTGCGCGAGCAGTACTTC	CASSSGQIVREQYF	NA	TRBV7-8	TRBJ2-7	14	NA
TGTGCCAGCAGCCCCGCCGGGGCGTCCTACGAGCAGTACTTC	CASSPAGASYEQYF	many	TRBV12-3/TRBV12-4	TRBJ2-7	14	NA
TGCAGTGCTATGAGCAATAGGGGGACAGACGAGCAGTACTTC	CSAMSNRGTDEQYF	many	TRBV20-1	TRBJ2-7	14	TRBD1
TGTGCCAGCAGTTTTCAGGGGACAACTAATGAAAAACTGTTTTTT	CASSFQGTTNEKLFF	few	TRBV12-3/TRBV12-4	TRBJ1-4	15	NA
TGTGCCAGCAGCTTCCGCCAGGGGGGAGAGACCCAGTACTTC	CASSFRQGGETQYF	NA	TRBV7-2	TRBJ2-5	14	NA
TGTGCCACCAGTGACCCAAGGACAGGGGGCTACGAGCAGTACTTC	CATSDPRTGGYEQYF	NA	TRBV24-1	TRBJ2-7	15	TRBD1
TGTGCCAGCAACCTAGGATCGGGACTCTACGAGCAGTACTTC	CASNLGSGLYEQYF	NA	TRBV6-2/TRBV6-3	TRBJ2-7	14	NA
TGTGCCACGCAAGCGAGGGAGCCGTGGTCTGAGCAGTACTTC	CATQAREPWSEQYF	few	TRBV24-1	TRBJ2-4	14	NA
TGTGCCAGCAGTGAAATGGGACAGGGTAGAGGCTACACCTTC	CASSEMGQGRGYTF	NA	TRBV2	TRBJ1-2	14	TRBD1
TGTGCCAGCAGCGACCATCAGACAGGGAAGAACTATGGCTACACCTTC	CASSDHQTGKNYGYTF	NA	TRBV7-9	TRBJ1-2	16	TRBD1
TGTGCCAGCAGCTTAGCGTGGGGGGAAGCTTTCTTT	CASSLAWGEAFF	NA	TRBV7-2	TRBJ1-1	12	NA
TGTGCCAGCAGCCAAGCCCCGTATGGAGTCGGAAACACCATATATTTT	CASSQAPYGVGNTIYF	NA	TRBV3-1	TRBJ1-3	16	NA
TGCAGTGCCCTGATCTGGAGCGCTGAAGCTTTCTTT	CSALIWSAEAFF	NA	TRBV20-1	TRBJ1-1	12	NA
TGTGCCAGCGGCCTCGGGGGTGGGCAGCCCCAGCATTTT	CASGLGGGQPQHF	NA	TRBV12-3/TRBV12-4	TRBJ1-5	13	NA
TGTGCCAGCTCACCACCGTCCGGATCGGGGGAAAAACTGTTTTTT	CASSPPSGSGEKLFF	NA	TRBV18	TRBJ1-4	15	NA
TGTGCCAGCAGTCGACAGGTGTACTACGAGCAGTACTTC	CASSRQVYYEQYF	few	TRBV7-2	TRBJ2-7	13	NA
TGTGCCACCAGCCATGGGGATTATGGCTACACCTTC	CATSHGDYGYTF	few	TRBV24-1	TRBJ1-2	12	NA
TGTGCCAGCAGTCTAGGGACTCTCCTACAAGAGACCCAGTACTTC	CASSLGTLLQETQYF	few	TRBV12-3/TRBV12-4	TRBJ2-5	15	NA
TGCAGTGCTAGACCCCGGGTTCTCTCCTACAATGAGCAGTTCTTC	CSARPRVLSYNEQFF	few	TRBV20-1	TRBJ2-1	15	NA
TGTGCCAGCAGCCAAGCCCAGCTGAATGAGCAGTTCTTC	CASSQAQLNEQFF	NA	TRBV4-2	TRBJ2-1	13	NA
TGTGCCAGCAGCCCCTGGACAGAGTATAATTCACCCCTCCACTTT	CASSPWTEYNSPLHF	NA	TRBV7-3	TRBJ1-6	15	NA
TGCAGCGTTGATTACCATACAGGGGGGTATGGCTACACCTTC	CSVDYHTGGYGYTF	NA	TRBV29-1	TRBJ1-2	14	TRBD1
TGTGCCAGCAGTGAATACTTCGGTACTAGCGGGGTTCAGGAGCAGTTCTTC	CASSEYFGTSGVQEQFF	NA	TRBV25-1	TRBJ2-1	17	TRBD2
TGTGCCAGCAGCCGGACATTCTCGCGACCGGACACTGAAGCTTTCTTT	CASSRTFSRPDTEAFF	NA	TRBV7-8	TRBJ1-1	16	NA
TGCGCCAGCAGCCAAGGACTAGCGGGGGCCGGAGGGGAGACCCAGTACTTC	CASSQGLAGAGGETQYF	few	TRBV4-1	TRBJ2-5	17	TRBD2
TGTGCCAGCAGCTCCCAAGGTGGGACTAGGACCCAGTACTTC	CASSSQGGTRTQYF	few	TRBV7-9	TRBJ2-5	14	TRBD2
TGTGCCAGCAGTTACGCCCAGGGCCGGGAGCTGTTTTTT	CASSYAQGRELFF	few	TRBV6-2/TRBV6-3	TRBJ2-2	13	NA
TGTGCCAGAGATCTCGGGGGGAACAATCAGCCCCAGCATTTT	CARDLGGNNQPQHF	NA	TRBV6-5	TRBJ1-5	14	NA
TGCAGTGCTAGAGATAGATCGGGCCTCTACGAGCAGTACTTC	CSARDRSGLYEQYF	NA	TRBV20-1	TRBJ2-7	14	NA
TGTGCCACCAGTGGTGGACAGGGGAGGTCCAATGAGCAGTTCTTC	CATSGGQGRSNEQFF	NA	TRBV24-1	TRBJ2-1	15	TRBD1
TGCAGCGTTGAAGTGGGTGGGCAGCTGTTTTTT	CSVEVGGQLFF	NA	TRBV29-1	TRBJ2-2	11	NA
TGTGCCAGCAGTTCAACCGGGACAGGGGTCTACGAGCAGTACTTC	CASSSTGTGVYEQYF	NA	TRBV27	TRBJ2-7	15	TRBD1
TGTGCCAGCAGCCAAGATTCCCCTAGCGGCCAAGAGACCCAGTACTTC	CASSQDSPSGQETQYF	NA	TRBV3-1	TRBJ2-5	16	TRBD2
TGTGCCAGCAGTGAAGCAGGAGGGAACTATGGCTACACCTTC	CASSEAGGNYGYTF	NA	TRBV6-1	TRBJ1-2	14	NA
TGTGCAGAGGGGCTGGGGGGGCCCAGCGCAGATACGCAGTATTTT	CAEGLGGPSADTQYF	NA	TRBV2	TRBJ2-3	15	NA
TGTGCCAGCAGCTTCCGGGGGCACTACAATGAGCAGTTCTTC	CASSFRGHYNEQFF	NA	TRBV5-6	TRBJ2-1	14	NA
TGTGCCAGCAGCCAAGTTCTAGAATACACCTTC	CASSQVLEYTF	once	TRBV3-1	TRBJ1-2	11	NA